This TCR beta chain was identified in a study of blood T cell repertoires in COVID-19. Profiling relied on immunoSEQ multiplex PCR, and the TCRdb table lists in-frame clones only, not all of them. The repertoire holds 200,000 or so clones, with 80% to 90% as singletons. The germline V gene encodes CDR1 MNHEY and CDR2 SMNVEV (reference sequence). The CDR3 is 15 amino acids. Trimming shortened V by 8 bases and J by 6 bases, and 22 bases separated the two germline ends. The TCR sequence derives from a woman aged 40 to 49 with acute COVID-19. The sequencing sample was made of PBMCs or T cells enriched from blood (not recorded which). The chain joins TRBV27 to TRBJ1-1; D may be TRBD1 (5 bases). This chain's CDR3 is CASFSGESGGAEAFF. The CDR3 bases are TGTGCCAGCTTTTCCGGTGAGTCCGGGGGGGCTGAAGCTTTCTTT.